Below, one T cell receptor (beta chain) is given with its context. Its antigen is currently unknown. This sample was taken from a study of identical twins. Study conclusions and caveats: Models predicted too little out-of-frame TCR alpha sharing in monozygotic twins. Beta clonotypes that were abundant in cord blood contained fewer insertions, a pattern absent from memory repertoires.

Carrying unique molecular identifiers, the cDNA also gained a universal primer site through template switching. MiXCR, applied by TCRdb to the 5' RACE reads, yields one record per CDR3 protein. The sample contains 430,000 or so distinct CDR3 sequences, 20% to 25% of which appear only once. Germline V gives CDR1 SGHTA, CDR2 FQGNSA. This CDR3 has 13 residues. V was cut by 1 base and J by 12 bases, with 15 bases left in between. The data were also submitted as part of a second study, on T cells expressing NK-cell markers. Per that study: One of the eight sequenced donors was seronegative, whereas the other seven were HCMV-seropositive.

The chain combines TRBV7-2 with TRBJ1-1; possibly TRBD1 for D (6 bases). The receptor's source is a woman in her late teens or twenties in good health. Sequencing was done on a sample of CD4+ T cells sorted from blood. The CDR3 DNA reads as TGTGCCAGCAGCTTAGAAAGGGGGTGGGTGCCTTTCTTT. Its protein is CASSLERGWVPFF.